The clone carrying this TCR beta chain was counted many times. The entry originates in a study of T cell repertoires in cytomegalovirus infection. About the study: TCR beta signatures that were public indicated CMV infection and matching HLA type.

MiXCR, applied by TCRdb to the reads, yields one record per CDR3 protein. The table includes 290,000 or so distinct CDR3 sequences, about 9.1% detected once. V shed 1 base and J 2 bases; nucleotides not matched to a gene: 8. The germline gives CDR1 SEHNR, CDR2 FQNEAQ (reference sequence). The CDR3 consists of 17 residues. The source is a human donor in good health (CMV status not recorded). Some clones in this sample may be carry-over from other donors' samples. The V gene is TRBV7-9, the J gene TRBJ2-5, with TRBD2 matching over 9 bases. Specimen: PBMCs. Written as DNA, the CDR3 is TGTGCCAGCAGCTTAGGGGTAGCGGGGGAACTACAAGAGACCCAGTACTTC. Encoded protein: CASSLGVAGELQETQYF.